This is a list of T cell receptor beta chains from one sample in a study of blood T cells in healthy people across ages. TCRdb passed the 5' RACE reads through MiXCR, listing each CDR3 protein once. Seen here are approximately 900,000 distinct CDR3 sequences, 25% to 30% observed once, and the top ten hold roughly 10%. The same data also contributed to another study, on T cells of mothers and their children.

Sequenced input: blood. All receptors come from a woman aged 40 to 50 in good health. Both conserved end residues are part of each CDR3. Each record gives: J gene, CDR3 length, clone size, D gene, V gene, CDR3 protein, CDR3 DNA. A D gene is named only where the DNA matches it firmly. Expanded clones are given a class, and other clones once, few, many or no size at all.

>TRBJ1-5|18|-|TRBD1|TRBV7-8
CAGSLVGQGASRGQPQHF
TGTGCCGGCAGCTTAGTGGGACAGGGGGCAAGTAGAGGCCAGCCCCAGCATTTT
>TRBJ2-5|15|many|-|TRBV20-1
CSAGPPGRTQETQYF
TGCAGTGCTGGCCCTCCGGGACGTACCCAAGAGACCCAGTACTTC
>TRBJ1-5|14|-|-|TRBV20-1
CSAFVIDSNQPQHF
TGCAGTGCATTTGTGATCGATAGCAATCAGCCCCAGCATTTT
>TRBJ1-2|13|many|-|TRBV7-3
CASSLEAFYGYTF
TGTGCCAGCAGCTTAGAGGCTTTCTATGGCTACACCTTC
>TRBJ2-1|16|-|-|TRBV7-9
CASSAPEGTSYNEQFF
TGTGCCAGCAGCGCACCAGAGGGGACCTCCTACAATGAGCAGTTCTTC
>TRBJ2-7|14|many|-|TRBV27
CASKSGTRVYEQYF
TGTGCCAGTAAATCCGGGACAAGGGTCTACGAGCAGTACTTC
>TRBJ1-1|15|-|-|TRBV2
CASSGWDQMNTEAFF
TGTGCCAGCAGTGGTTGGGACCAAATGAACACTGAAGCTTTCTTT
>TRBJ2-1|11|-|TRBD2|TRBV27
CASSFRTSWFF
TGTGCCAGCAGTTTCCGGACTAGCTGGTTCTTC
>TRBJ2-5|14|-|TRBD1|TRBV6-5
CASNPGGSGETQYF
TGTGCCAGCAATCCAGGGGGCAGCGGGGAGACCCAGTACTTC
>TRBJ1-1|14|-|-|TRBV28
CASSLSVASTEAFF
TGTGCCAGCAGTTTATCCGTAGCCTCCACTGAAGCTTTCTTT
>TRBJ2-7|15|many|TRBD1|TRBV7-2
CASSLGGQGTYEQYF
TGTGCCAGCAGCTTAGGGGGACAGGGAACCTACGAGCAGTACTTC
>TRBJ2-1|14|many|TRBD2|TRBV5-1
CASSSSGTLNEQFF
TGCGCCAGCAGCTCAAGCGGGACTTTGAATGAGCAGTTCTTC
>TRBJ1-3|14|-|-|TRBV5-1
CASSLENTGNTIYF
TGCGCCAGCAGCTTGGAGAATACCGGAAACACCATATATTTT
>TRBJ2-5|13|-|TRBD1|TRBV6-5
CASSLTGTVTQYF
TGTGCCAGCAGCCTGACAGGGACCGTGACCCAGTACTTC
>TRBJ2-2|14|-|-|TRBV20-1
CSASEAGGTGEPFF
TGCAGTGCTAGTGAGGCAGGCGGTACCGGGGAGCCGTTTTTT
>TRBJ2-7|15|-|TRBD1|TRBV5-1
CASSVRGQGSYEQYF
TGCGCCAGCAGCGTGAGAGGACAGGGCTCCTACGAGCAGTACTTC
>TRBJ2-1|16|once|-|TRBV12-3/TRBV12-4
CAWSVPGGPGSNEQFF
TGTGCCTGGAGTGTGCCCGGGGGGCCGGGTTCTAATGAGCAGTTCTTC
>TRBJ1-1|17|-|-|TRBV28
CASSGTRLEPMNTEAFF
TGTGCCAGCAGTGGTACCAGACTAGAACCCATGAACACTGAAGCTTTCTTT
>TRBJ2-5|13|many|-|TRBV12-3/TRBV12-4
CASSFSGEETQYF
TGTGCCAGCAGTTTTTCCGGGGAGGAGACCCAGTACTTC
>TRBJ1-2|14|-|-|TRBV20-1
CSGAGPRGSYGYTF
TGCAGTGGCGCCGGCCCCAGGGGTAGCTATGGCTACACCTTC
>TRBJ1-5|18|-|TRBD1|TRBV6-2/TRBV6-3
CASSFSDREPYSNQPQHF
TGTGCCAGCAGTTTTTCGGACAGGGAGCCGTATAGCAATCAGCCCCAGCATTTT
>TRBJ2-1|11|many|-|TRBV29-1
CSGGSFDEQFF
TGCAGCGGGGGTAGCTTCGATGAGCAGTTCTTC
>TRBJ1-2|14|-|TRBD1|TRBV28
CASSTFGQGYGYTF
TGTGCCAGCAGTACCTTCGGACAGGGCTATGGCTACACCTTC
>TRBJ2-4|14|-|-|TRBV20-1
CSALGAVAKNIQYF
TGCAGTGCCCTCGGGGCCGTAGCCAAAAACATTCAGTACTTC
>TRBJ1-1|14|few|-|TRBV10-3
CAISPRDENTEAFF
TGTGCCATCAGCCCCAGGGACGAGAACACTGAAGCTTTCTTT
>TRBJ1-2|15|-|TRBD1|TRBV7-2
CASSTPRKGAHGHTF
TGTGCCAGCAGCACACCACGTAAGGGGGCCCATGGCCACACCTTC
>TRBJ2-1|14|few|-|TRBV15
CATSRDPGNNEQFF
TGTGCCACCAGCAGAGACCCGGGTAACAATGAGCAGTTCTTC
>TRBJ2-7|12|many|-|TRBV7-9
CASSFGIREQYF
TGTGCCAGCAGCTTTGGAATACGAGAGCAGTACTTC
>TRBJ2-5|11|many|-|TRBV20-1
CSATNQETQYF
TGCAGTGCTACCAACCAAGAGACCCAGTACTTC
>TRBJ1-5|12|-|-|TRBV2
CATRGENQPQHF
TGTGCCACCAGGGGAGAAAATCAGCCCCAGCATTTT
>TRBJ2-5|15|many|TRBD2|TRBV6-6
CASSYVAGGLETQYF
TGTGCCAGCAGTTACGTTGCGGGGGGGTTAGAGACCCAGTACTTC
>TRBJ2-3|16|-|-|TRBV20-1
CSARSHDRYSTDTQYF
TGCAGTGCTAGATCACACGACAGGTATAGCACAGATACGCAGTATTTT
>TRBJ1-2|13|many|-|TRBV28
CASSLRAGRGYTF
TGTGCCAGCAGTTTAAGAGCAGGCCGGGGCTACACCTTC
>TRBJ1-6|14|few|-|TRBV18
CASSPSGDNSPLHF
TGTGCCAGCTCACCCTCAGGGGACAATTCACCCCTCCACTTT
>TRBJ1-1|14|-|-|TRBV7-9
CASSLASPVAEAFF
TGTGCCAGCAGCTTAGCGTCCCCAGTAGCTGAAGCTTTCTTT
>TRBJ1-2|13|many|-|TRBV5-1
CASSETVNYGYTF
TGCGCCAGCAGCGAGACGGTTAACTATGGCTACACCTTC
>TRBJ2-7|14|-|-|TRBV2
CASSEALSRGEQYF
TGTGCCAGCAGTGAAGCGCTTTCACGGGGAGAACAGTACTTC
>TRBJ2-7|15|few|TRBD1|TRBV20-1
CSATSQGVPSYEQYF
TGCAGTGCTACCTCCCAGGGGGTCCCCTCCTACGAGCAGTACTTC
>TRBJ1-2|12|few|-|TRBV6-6
CASSFKEAGYTF
TGTGCCAGCAGCTTTAAGGAGGCTGGCTACACCTTC
>TRBJ2-1|14|many|TRBD1|TRBV6-4
CASSKAGGGDEQFF
TGTGCCAGCAGTAAAGCAGGGGGCGGGGATGAGCAGTTCTTC
>TRBJ1-2|16|-|TRBD1|TRBV6-6
CASRRTTGGSDYGYTF
TGTGCCAGCAGACGGACGACAGGGGGCAGCGACTATGGCTACACCTTC
>TRBJ1-1|15|-|-|TRBV12-3/TRBV12-4
CASSFYGGMNTEAFF
TGTGCCAGCAGTTTTTACGGAGGTATGAACACTGAAGCTTTCTTT
>TRBJ2-2|12|many|-|TRBV27
CASSLYAGELFF
TGTGCCAGCAGTTTATATGCGGGAGAGCTGTTTTTT
>TRBJ2-3|14|-|TRBD2|TRBV7-3
CASSRAGYSDTQYF
TGTGCCAGCAGCCGAGCGGGGTACTCAGATACGCAGTATTTT
>TRBJ2-3|16|few|-|TRBV5-6
CASSSGIRRSTDTQYF
TGTGCCAGCAGCTCCGGAATACGGCGAAGCACAGATACGCAGTATTTT
>TRBJ1-1|12|few|-|TRBV20-1
CSASLLNTEAFF
TGCAGTGCTAGCTTGCTGAACACTGAAGCTTTCTTT
>TRBJ2-1|17|-|-|TRBV5-1
CASSLGGWQRIYNEQFF
TGCGCCAGCAGCTTGGGGGGCTGGCAGCGAATCTACAATGAGCAGTTCTTC
>TRBJ1-2|12|many|-|TRBV29-1
CSVDQGRGGYTF
TGCAGCGTTGACCAAGGGAGGGGTGGCTACACCTTC
>TRBJ2-7|17|-|-|TRBV2
CASSEYSAAGTGYEQYF
TGTGCCAGCAGTGAATACAGCGCGGCAGGGACGGGCTACGAGCAGTACTTC
>TRBJ2-1|14|many|TRBD2|TRBV20-1
CSARPTSGYNEQFF
TGCAGTGCTAGACCTACTAGCGGGTACAATGAGCAGTTCTTC
>TRBJ2-3|16|-|TRBD2|TRBV7-3
CASSLNSGGAQDTQYF
TGTGCCAGCAGCTTAAACAGCGGGGGGGCCCAGGATACGCAGTATTTT
>TRBJ2-5|16|-|-|TRBV9
CASSLLGGQKQETQYF
TGTGCCAGCAGCCTCCTAGGGGGGCAGAAACAAGAGACCCAGTACTTC
>TRBJ1-6|13|many|-|TRBV10-3
CAISMGYNSPLHF
TGTGCCATCAGTATGGGGTATAATTCACCCCTCCACTTT
>TRBJ2-5|11|few|-|TRBV6-2/TRBV6-3
CASRKGTTQYF
TGTGCCAGCAGAAAGGGCACGACCCAGTACTTC
>TRBJ2-2|16|once|-|TRBV10-3
CAISVGASLNTGELFF
TGTGCCATCAGTGTAGGGGCAAGCTTGAACACCGGGGAGCTGTTTTTT
>TRBJ1-2|14|many|TRBD1|TRBV15
CATSLQGSNYGYTF
TGTGCCACCAGCCTACAGGGGTCTAACTATGGCTACACCTTC
>TRBJ2-7|11|-|-|TRBV20-1
CSALSYNEQYF
TGCAGTGCCCTCTCCTACAATGAGCAGTACTTC
>TRBJ2-2|17|few|TRBD2|TRBV5-1
CASSSLAGGSNTGELFF
TGCGCCAGCAGCTCCCTAGCGGGGGGATCGAACACCGGGGAGCTGTTTTTT
>TRBJ2-5|17|few|TRBD1|TRBV7-9
CASSEGRTGGYQETQYF
TGTGCCAGCAGCGAAGGCAGGACAGGGGGGTACCAAGAGACCCAGTACTTC
>TRBJ2-5|15|few|-|TRBV9
CASSVDFRPEGTQYF
TGTGCCAGCAGCGTAGATTTTAGGCCCGAGGGGACCCAGTACTTC